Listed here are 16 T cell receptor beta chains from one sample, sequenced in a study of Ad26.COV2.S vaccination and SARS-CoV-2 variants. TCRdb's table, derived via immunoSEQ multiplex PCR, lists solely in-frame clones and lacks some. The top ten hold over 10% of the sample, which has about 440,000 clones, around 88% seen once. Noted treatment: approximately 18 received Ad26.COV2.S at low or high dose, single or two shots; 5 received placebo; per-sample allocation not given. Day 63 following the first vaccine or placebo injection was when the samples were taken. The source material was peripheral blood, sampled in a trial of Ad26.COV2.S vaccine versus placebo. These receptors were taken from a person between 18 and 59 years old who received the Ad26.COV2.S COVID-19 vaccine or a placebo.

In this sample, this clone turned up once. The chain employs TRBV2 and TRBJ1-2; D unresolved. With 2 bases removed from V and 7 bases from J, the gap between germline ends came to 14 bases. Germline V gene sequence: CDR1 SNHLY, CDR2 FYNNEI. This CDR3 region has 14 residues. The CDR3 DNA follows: TGTGCCAGCAGTGAAAATAGAGGAGCTGGTGGCTACACCTTC. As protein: CASSENRGAGGYTF.

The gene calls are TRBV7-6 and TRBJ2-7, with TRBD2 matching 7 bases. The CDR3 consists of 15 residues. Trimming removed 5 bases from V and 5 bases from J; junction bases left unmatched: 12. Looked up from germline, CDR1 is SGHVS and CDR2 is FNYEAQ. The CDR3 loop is CASSLSSGRFNEQYF. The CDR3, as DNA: TGTGCCAGCAGCCTCTCGTCCGGGAGGTTCAACGAGCAGTACTTC. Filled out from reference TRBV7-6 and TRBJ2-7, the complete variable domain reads GAGVSQSPRYKVTKRGQDVALRCDPISGHVSLYWYRQALGQGPEFLTYFNYEAQQDKSGLPNDRFSAERPEGSISTLTIQRTEQRDSAMYRCASSLSSGRFNEQYFGPGTRLTVT.

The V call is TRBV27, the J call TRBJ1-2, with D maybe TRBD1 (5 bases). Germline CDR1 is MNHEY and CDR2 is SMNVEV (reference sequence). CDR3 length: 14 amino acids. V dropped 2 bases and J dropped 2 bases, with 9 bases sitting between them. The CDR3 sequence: CASSLQGSNYGYTF. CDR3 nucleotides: TGTGCCAGCAGTTTACAGGGTTCCAACTATGGCTACACCTTC.

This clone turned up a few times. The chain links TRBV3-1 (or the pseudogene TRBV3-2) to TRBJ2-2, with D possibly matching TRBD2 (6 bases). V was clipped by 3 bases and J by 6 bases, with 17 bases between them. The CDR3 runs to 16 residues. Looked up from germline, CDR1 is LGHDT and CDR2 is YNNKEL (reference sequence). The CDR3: CASSQPSGERSGELFF. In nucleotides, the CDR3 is TGTGCCAGCAGCCAGCCTTCGGGGGAGAGGTCCGGGGAGCTGTTTTTT.

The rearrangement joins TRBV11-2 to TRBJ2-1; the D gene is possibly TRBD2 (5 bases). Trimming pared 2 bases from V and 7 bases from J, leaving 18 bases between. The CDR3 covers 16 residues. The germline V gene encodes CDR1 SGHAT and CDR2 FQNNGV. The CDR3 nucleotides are TGTGCCAGCAGCTTAAGCGGCAACCGGGGTAAAAATGAGCAGTTCTTC. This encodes CASSLSGNRGKNEQFF.

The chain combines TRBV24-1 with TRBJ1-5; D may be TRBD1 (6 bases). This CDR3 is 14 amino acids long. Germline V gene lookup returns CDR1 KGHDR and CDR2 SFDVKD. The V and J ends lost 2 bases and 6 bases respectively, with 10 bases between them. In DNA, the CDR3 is TGTGCCACCAGTGATTGGGGGGCAAGTCAGCCCCAGCATTTT. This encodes CATSDWGASQPQHF.

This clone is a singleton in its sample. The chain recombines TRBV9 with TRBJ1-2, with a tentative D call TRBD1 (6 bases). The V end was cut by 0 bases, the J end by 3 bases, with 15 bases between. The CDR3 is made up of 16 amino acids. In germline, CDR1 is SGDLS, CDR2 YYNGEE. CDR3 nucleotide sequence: TGTGCCAGCAGCGTAGACAAGGACGGGGGCGACTATGGCTACACCTTC. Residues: CASSVDKDGGDYGYTF.

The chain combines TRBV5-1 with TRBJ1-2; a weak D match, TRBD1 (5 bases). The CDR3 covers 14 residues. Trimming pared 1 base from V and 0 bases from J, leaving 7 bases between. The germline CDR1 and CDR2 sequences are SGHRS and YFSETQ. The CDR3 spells CASSLRGANYGYTF. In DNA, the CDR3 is TGCGCCAGCAGCTTGCGGGGGGCTAACTATGGCTACACCTTC.

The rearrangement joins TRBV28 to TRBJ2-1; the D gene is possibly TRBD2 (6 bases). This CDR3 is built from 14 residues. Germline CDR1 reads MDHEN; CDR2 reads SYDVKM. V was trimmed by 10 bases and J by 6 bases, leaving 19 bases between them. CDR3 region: CATHLGGSPNEQFF. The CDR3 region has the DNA TGTGCCACCCATCTGGGAGGTAGCCCCAATGAGCAGTTCTTC.

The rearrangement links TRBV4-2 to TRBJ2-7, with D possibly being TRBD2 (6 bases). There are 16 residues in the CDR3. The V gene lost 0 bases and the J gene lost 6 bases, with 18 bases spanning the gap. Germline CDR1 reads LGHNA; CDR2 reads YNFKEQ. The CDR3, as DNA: TGTGCCAGCAGCCAAGAATCTGGGACTTTCAACATCGAGCAGTACTTC. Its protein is CASSQESGTFNIEQYF.

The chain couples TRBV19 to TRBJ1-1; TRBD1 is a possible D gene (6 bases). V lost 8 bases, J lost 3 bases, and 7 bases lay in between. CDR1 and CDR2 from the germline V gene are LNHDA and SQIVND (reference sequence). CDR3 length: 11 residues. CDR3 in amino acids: CASQGYTEAFF. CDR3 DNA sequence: TGTGCCAGTCAGGGGTACACTGAAGCTTTCTTT.

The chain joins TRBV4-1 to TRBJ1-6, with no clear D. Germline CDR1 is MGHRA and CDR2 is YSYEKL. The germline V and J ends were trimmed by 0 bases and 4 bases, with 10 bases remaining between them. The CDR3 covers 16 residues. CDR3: CASSQEGGDYNSPLHF. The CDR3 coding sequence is TGCGCCAGCAGCCAAGAGGGTGGGGATTATAATTCACCCCTCCACTTT.

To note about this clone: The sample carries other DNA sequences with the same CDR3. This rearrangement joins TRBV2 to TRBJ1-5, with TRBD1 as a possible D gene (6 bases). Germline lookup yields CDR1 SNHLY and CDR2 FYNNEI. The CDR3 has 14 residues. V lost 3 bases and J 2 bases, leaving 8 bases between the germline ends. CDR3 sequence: CASSEGGRNQPQHF. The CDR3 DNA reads TGTGCCAGCAGTGAGGGGGGGCGCAATCAGCCCCAGCATTTT.

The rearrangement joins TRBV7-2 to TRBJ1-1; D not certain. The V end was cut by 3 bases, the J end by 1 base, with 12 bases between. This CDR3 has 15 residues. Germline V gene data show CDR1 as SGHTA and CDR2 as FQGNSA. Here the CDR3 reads CASSFTVTKNTEAFF. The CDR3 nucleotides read TGTGCCAGCAGCTTTACCGTGACGAAGAACACTGAAGCTTTCTTT.

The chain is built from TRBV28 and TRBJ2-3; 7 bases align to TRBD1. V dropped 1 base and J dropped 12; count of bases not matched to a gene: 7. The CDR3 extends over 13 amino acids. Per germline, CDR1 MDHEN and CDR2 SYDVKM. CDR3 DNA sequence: TGTGCCAGCAGTTTATCCACGGACAGGCCCCAGTATTTT. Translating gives CASSLSTDRPQYF.

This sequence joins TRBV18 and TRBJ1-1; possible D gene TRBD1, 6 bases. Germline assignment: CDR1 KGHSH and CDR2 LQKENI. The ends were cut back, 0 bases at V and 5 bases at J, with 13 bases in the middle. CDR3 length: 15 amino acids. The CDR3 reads CASSPPMGGQTEAFF. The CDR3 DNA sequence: TGTGCCAGCTCACCACCCATGGGGGGGCAAACTGAAGCTTTCTTT.